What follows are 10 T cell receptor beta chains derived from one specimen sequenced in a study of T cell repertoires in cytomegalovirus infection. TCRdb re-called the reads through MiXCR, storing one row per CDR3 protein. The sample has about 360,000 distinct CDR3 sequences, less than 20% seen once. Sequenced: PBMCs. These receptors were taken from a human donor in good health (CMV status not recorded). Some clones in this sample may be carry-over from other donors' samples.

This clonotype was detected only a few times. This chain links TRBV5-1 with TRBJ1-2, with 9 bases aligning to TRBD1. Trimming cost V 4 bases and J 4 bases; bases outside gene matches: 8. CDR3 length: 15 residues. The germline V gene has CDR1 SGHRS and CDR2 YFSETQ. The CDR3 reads CASSRPDRGVYGYTF. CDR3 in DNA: TGCGCCAGCAGCCGCCCGGACAGGGGTGTCTATGGCTACACCTTC.

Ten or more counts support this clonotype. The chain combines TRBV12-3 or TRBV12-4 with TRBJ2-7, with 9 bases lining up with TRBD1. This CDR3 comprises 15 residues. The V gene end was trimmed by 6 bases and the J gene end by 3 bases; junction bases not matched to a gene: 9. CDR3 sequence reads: CASRRDRVGHYEQYF. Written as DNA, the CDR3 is TGTGCCAGCAGACGGGACAGGGTAGGGCACTACGAGCAGTACTTC.

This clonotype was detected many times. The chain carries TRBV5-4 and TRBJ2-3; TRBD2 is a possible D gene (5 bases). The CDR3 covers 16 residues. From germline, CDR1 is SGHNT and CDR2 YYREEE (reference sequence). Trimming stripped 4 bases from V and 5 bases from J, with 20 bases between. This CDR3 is CASSRPDLSFQDTQYF. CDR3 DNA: TGTGCCAGCAGCCGGCCGGACTTATCCTTCCAAGATACGCAGTATTTT.

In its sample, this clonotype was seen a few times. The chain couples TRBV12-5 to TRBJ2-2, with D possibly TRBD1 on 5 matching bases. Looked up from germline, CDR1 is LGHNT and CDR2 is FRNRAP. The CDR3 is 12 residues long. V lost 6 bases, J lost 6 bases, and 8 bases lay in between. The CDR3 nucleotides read TGTGCTAGTGGCTCGACAGCCGGGGAGCTGTTTTTT. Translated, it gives CASGSTAGELFF.

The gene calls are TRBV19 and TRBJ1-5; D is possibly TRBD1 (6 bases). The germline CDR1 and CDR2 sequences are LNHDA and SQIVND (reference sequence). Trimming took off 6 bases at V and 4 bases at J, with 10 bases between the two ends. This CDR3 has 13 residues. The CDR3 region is CASRDSKNQPQHF. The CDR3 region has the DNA TGTGCCAGTAGGGACAGTAAGAATCAGCCCCAGCATTTT.

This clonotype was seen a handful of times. CDR3 DNA: TGTGCCAGCAGTTTACTGGGGCAGGGAAGGATGGAGACCCAGTACTTC. Its protein product is CASSLLGQGRMETQYF. The J gene is TRBJ2-5, the V gene TRBV27; D perhaps matches TRBD1 (5 bases). Trimming left V 2 bases short and J 5 bases short, with 18 bases between. In germline, CDR1 is MNHEY, CDR2 SMNVEV (reference sequence). The CDR3 runs to 16 residues.

DNA of the CDR3: TGTGCCAGCAGGTCTAGCGGGGGGGCCGAAGAGACAGATACGCAGTATTTT. It encodes CASRSSGGAEETDTQYF. The V and J genes are TRBV11-3 and TRBJ2-3, with TRBD2 matching 12 bases. This CDR3 has 17 residues. Germline trimming cut 6 bases from V and 3 bases from J; bases unmatched to any gene: 10. Germline V lookup: CDR1 SGHNT, CDR2 YENEEA.

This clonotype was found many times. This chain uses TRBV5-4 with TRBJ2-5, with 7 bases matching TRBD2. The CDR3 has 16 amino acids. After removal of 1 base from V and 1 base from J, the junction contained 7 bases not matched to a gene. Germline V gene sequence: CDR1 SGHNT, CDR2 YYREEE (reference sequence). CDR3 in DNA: TGTGCCAGCAGCTTGCAAGTCGCTAGCGGCCAAGAGACCCAGTACTTC. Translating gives CASSLQVASGQETQYF.

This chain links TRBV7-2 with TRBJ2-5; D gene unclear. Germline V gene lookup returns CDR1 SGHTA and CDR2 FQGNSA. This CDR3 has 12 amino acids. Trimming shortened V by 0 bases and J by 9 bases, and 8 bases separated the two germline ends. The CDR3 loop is CASSLASSPQYF. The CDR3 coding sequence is TGTGCCAGCAGCTTAGCGAGCAGCCCCCAGTACTTC.

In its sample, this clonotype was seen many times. CDR3 DNA sequence: TGTGCCAGCAGCTTAGTGGGGGCAGATACGCAGTATTTT. Its translation: CASSLVGADTQYF. This chain uses TRBV7-2 with TRBJ2-3; D may match TRBD1 or TRBD2 (5 bases each). The CDR3 loop spans 13 amino acids. CDR1 SGHTA and CDR2 FQGNSA come from the germline V gene. Deletions cut 1 base from V and 4 bases from J, with 6 bases between.